This T cell receptor beta chain comes out of a study of human T cells and chemical hapten exposure. TCRdb used MiXCR to reprocess the RACE reads, holding one entry per CDR3 protein. The data contain about 50,000 distinct CDR3 sequences, roughly 10% of them singletons. Specified time point: pre-sensitization, week 0. The treatment denotes: therapeutic diphenylcyclopropenone sensitization with weekly scalp DPC. The authors' total RNA extraction used unfractionated whole blood. The CDR3 consists of 14 residues. CDR1 and CDR2 from the germline V gene are DFQATT and SNEGSKA (reference sequence). V was shortened by 3 bases and J by 3 bases, with 12 bases between the two germline ends.

The origin of this receptor is a woman aged 30 to 39 with alopecia areata. Some clones in this sample may be carry-over from other donors' samples. V and J are TRBV20-1 and TRBJ2-1, with D uncertain. The source material was whole blood, sampled in connection with sensitization to the hapten diphenylcyclopropenone (DPC). In DNA, the CDR3 is TGCAGTGCTAGTCGTCCCCGCGGCTACAATGAGCAGTTCTTC. This encodes CSASRPRGYNEQFF.